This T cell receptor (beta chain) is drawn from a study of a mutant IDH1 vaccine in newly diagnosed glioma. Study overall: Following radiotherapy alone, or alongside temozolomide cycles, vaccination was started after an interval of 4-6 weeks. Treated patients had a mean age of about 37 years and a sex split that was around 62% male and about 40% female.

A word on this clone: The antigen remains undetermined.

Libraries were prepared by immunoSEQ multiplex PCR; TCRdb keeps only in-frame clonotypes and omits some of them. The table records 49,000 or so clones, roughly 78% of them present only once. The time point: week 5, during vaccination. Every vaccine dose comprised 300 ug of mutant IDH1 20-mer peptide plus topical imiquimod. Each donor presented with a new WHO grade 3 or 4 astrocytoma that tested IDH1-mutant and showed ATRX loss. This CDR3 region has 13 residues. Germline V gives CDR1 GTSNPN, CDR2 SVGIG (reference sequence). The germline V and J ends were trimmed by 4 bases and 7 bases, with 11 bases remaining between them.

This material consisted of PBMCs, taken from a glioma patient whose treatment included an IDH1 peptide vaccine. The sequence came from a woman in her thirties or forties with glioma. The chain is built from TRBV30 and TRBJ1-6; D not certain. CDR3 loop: CAWNGVRNSPLHF. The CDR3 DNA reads TGTGCCTGGAATGGGGTAAGGAATTCACCCCTCCACTTT.